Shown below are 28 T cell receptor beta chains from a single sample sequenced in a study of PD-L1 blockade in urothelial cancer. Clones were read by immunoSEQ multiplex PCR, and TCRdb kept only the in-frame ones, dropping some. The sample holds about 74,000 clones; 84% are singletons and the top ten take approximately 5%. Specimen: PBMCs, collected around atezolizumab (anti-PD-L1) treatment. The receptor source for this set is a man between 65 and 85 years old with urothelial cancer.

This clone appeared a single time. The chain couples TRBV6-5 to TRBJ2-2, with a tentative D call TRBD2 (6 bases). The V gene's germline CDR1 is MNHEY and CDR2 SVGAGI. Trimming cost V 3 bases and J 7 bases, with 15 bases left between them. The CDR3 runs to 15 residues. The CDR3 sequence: CASSYNGGGSGELFF. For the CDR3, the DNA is TGTGCCAGCAGTTATAACGGGGGTGGGAGCGGGGAGCTGTTTTTT.

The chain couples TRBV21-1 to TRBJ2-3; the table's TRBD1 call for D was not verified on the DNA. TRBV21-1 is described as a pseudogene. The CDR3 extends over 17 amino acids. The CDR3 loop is CASSKRPGDRGQDTQYF. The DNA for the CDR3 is TGTGCCAGCAGCAAGAGGCCTGGGGACAGGGGCCAAGATACGCAGTATTTT.

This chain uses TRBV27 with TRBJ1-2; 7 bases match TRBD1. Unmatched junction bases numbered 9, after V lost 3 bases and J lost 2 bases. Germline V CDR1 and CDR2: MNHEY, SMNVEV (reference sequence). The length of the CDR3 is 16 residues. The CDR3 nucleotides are TGTGCCAGCAGTTTCGTAGGGGACAGATCCAACTATGGCTACACCTTC. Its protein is CASSFVGDRSNYGYTF.

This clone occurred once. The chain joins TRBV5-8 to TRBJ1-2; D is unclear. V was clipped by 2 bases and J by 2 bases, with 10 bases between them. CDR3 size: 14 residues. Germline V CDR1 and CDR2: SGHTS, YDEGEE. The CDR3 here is CASSFGVGNYGYTF. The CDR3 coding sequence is TGTGCCAGCAGCTTCGGGGTAGGAAACTATGGCTACACCTTC.

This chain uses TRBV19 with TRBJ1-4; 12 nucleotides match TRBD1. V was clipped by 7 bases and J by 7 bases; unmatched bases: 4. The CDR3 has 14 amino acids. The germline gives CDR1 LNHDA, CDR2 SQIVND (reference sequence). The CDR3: CASNMGQGAEKLFF. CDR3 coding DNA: TGTGCCAGTAACATGGGACAGGGGGCTGAAAAACTGTTTTTT.

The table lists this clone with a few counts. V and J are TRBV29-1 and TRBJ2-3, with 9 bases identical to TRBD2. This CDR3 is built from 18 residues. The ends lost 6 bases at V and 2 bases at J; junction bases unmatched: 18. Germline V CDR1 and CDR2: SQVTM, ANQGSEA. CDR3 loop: CSVEGAASGNPLTDTQYF. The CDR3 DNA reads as TGCAGCGTGGAGGGGGCGGCTAGCGGGAACCCCCTCACAGATACGCAGTATTTT.

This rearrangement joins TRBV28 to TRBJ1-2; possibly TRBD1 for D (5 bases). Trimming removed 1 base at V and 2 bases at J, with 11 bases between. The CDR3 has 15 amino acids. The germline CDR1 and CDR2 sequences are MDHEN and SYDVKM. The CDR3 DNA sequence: TGTGCCAGCAGTTTATACGGGGGGAAGAACTATGGCTACACCTTC. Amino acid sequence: CASSLYGGKNYGYTF.

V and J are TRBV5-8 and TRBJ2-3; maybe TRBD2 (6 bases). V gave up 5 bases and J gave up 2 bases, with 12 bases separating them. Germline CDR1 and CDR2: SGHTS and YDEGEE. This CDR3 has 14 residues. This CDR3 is CASSLGTHTDTQYF. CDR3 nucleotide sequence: TGTGCCAGCAGTCTCGGGACTCACACAGATACGCAGTATTTT.

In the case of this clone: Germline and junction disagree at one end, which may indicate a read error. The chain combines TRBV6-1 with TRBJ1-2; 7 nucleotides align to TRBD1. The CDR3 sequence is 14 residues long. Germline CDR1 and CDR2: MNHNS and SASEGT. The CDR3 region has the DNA TGTGCCAGCATTGAACCGGGACAGAACTATGGCTACACCTTC. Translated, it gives CASIEPGQNYGYTF.

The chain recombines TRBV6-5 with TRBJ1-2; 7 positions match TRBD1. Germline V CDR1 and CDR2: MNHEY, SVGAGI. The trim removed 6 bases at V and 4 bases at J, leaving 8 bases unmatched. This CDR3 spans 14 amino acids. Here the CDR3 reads CASRMTGSSYGYTF. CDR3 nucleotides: TGTGCCAGCAGGATGACAGGGAGTAGCTATGGCTACACCTTC.

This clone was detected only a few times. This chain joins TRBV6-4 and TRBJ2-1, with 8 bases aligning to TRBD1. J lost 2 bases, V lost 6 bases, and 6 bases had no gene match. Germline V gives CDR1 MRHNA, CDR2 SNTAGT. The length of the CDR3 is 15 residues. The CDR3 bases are TGTGCCAGCAGGGGGGACAGGAGCCCCTACAATGAGCAGTTCTTC. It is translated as CASRGDRSPYNEQFF.

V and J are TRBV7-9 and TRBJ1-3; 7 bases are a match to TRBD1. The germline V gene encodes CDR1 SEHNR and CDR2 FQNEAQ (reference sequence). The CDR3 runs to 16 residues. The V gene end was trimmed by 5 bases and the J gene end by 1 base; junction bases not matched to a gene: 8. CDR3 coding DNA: TGTGCCAGCAGCGGGCGACAGGGATTTTCTGGAAACACCATATATTTT. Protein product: CASSGRQGFSGNTIYF.

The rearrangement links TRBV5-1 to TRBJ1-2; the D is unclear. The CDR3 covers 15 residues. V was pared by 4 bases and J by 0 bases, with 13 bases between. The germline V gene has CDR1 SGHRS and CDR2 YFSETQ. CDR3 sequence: CASSPDGRPNYGYTF. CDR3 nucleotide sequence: TGCGCCAGCAGCCCGGATGGGCGCCCTAACTATGGCTACACCTTC.

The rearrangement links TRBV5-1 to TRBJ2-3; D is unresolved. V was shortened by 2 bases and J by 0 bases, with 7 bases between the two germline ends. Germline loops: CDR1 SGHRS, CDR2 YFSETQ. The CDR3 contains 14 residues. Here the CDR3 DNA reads TGCGCCAGCAGCTTCGGCGGTAGCACAGATACGCAGTATTTT. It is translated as CASSFGGSTDTQYF.

The CDR3 sequence is CASSYGRSPGEYF. The DNA of the CDR3 is TGTGCCAGCAGCTATGGCAGGTCCCCCGGGGAGTACTTC. V is TRBV11-2 and J is TRBJ2-7; possibly TRBD2 for D (5 bases). Germline V gene sequence: CDR1 SGHAT, CDR2 FQNNGV. The V gene lost 4 bases and the J gene lost 11 bases, with 18 bases spanning the gap. This CDR3 is built from 13 residues.

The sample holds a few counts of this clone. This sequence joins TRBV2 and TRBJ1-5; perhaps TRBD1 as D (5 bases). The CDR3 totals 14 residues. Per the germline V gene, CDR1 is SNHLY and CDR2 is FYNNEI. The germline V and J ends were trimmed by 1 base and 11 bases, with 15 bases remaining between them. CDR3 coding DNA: TGTGCCAGCAGTGAAGAGCAGGGTTCGGTGGCCCAGCATTTT. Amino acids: CASSEEQGSVAQHF.

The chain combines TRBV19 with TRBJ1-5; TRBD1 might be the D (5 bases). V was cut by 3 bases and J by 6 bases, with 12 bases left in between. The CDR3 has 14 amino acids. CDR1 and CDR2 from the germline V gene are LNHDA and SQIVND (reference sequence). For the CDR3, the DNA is TGTGCCAGTAGTATTCAGGGATTCGGTCAGCCCCAGCATTTT. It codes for CASSIQGFGQPQHF. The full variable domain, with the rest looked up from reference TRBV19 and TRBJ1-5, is DGGITQSPKYLFRKEGQNVTLSCEQNLNHDAMYWYRQDPGQGLRLIYYSQIVNDFQKGDIAEGYSVSREKKESFPLTVTSAQKNPTAFYLCASSIQGFGQPQHFGDGTRLSIL.

The CDR3 here is CATQDEYEQYF. CDR3 nucleotides: TGTGCCACCCAGGATGAGTACGAGCAGTACTTC. The chain carries TRBV6-5 and TRBJ2-7; D gene unclear. Deletions cut 10 bases from V and 4 bases from J, with 11 bases between. The CDR3 is 11 residues long. Germline CDR1 and CDR2: MNHEY and SVGAGI.

The CDR3 here is CASRRIGAGWNTEAFF. For the CDR3, the DNA is TGTGCCAGCAGGAGGATAGGAGCAGGGTGGAACACTGAAGCTTTCTTT. The chain has TRBV28 and TRBJ1-1; possible D gene TRBD1, 5 bases. CDR1 MDHEN and CDR2 SYDVKM come from the germline V gene. The CDR3 contains 16 residues. The V and J ends lost 6 bases and 1 base respectively, with 18 bases between them.

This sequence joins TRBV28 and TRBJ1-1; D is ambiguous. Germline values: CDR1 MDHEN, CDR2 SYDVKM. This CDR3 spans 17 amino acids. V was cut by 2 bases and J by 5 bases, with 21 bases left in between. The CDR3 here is CASSLVFPTRRGTEAFF. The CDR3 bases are TGTGCCAGCAGTTTAGTTTTCCCCACAAGGCGAGGAACTGAAGCTTTCTTT.

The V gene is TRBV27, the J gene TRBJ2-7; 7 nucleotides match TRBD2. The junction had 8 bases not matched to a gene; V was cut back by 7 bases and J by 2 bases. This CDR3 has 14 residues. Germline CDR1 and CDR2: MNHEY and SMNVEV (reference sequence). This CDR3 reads CASIGSGTTYEQYF. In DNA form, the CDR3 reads TGTGCCAGCATTGGGAGCGGGACCACCTACGAGCAGTACTTC.

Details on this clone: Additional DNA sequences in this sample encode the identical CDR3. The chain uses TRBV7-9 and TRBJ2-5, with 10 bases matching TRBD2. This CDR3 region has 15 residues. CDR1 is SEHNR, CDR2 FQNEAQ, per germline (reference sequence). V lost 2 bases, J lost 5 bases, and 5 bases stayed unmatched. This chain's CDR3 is CASSLSSGRGETQYF. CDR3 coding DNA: TGTGCCAGCAGCTTATCTAGCGGGAGAGGTGAGACCCAGTACTTC.

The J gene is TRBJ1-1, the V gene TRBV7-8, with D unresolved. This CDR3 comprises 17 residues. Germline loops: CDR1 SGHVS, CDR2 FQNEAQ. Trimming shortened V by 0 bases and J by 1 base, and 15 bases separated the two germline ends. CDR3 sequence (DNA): TGTGCCAGCAGCTTAGCGCCCCTGAGGGTCAAGAACACTGAAGCTTTCTTT. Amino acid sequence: CASSLAPLRVKNTEAFF.

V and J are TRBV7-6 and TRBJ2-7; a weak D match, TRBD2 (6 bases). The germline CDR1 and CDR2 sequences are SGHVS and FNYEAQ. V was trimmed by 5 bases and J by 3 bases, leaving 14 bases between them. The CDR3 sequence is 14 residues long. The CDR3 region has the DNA TGTGCCAGCAGCCCCCGGGGGTCGCGCTACGAGCAGTACTTC. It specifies CASSPRGSRYEQYF.

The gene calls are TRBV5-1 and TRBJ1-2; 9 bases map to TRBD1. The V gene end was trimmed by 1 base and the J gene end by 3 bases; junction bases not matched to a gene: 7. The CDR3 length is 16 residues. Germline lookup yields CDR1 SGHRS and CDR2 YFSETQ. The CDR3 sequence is CASSLNRGLVDYGYTF. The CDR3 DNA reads TGCGCCAGCAGCTTGAACAGGGGGCTCGTCGACTATGGCTACACCTTC.

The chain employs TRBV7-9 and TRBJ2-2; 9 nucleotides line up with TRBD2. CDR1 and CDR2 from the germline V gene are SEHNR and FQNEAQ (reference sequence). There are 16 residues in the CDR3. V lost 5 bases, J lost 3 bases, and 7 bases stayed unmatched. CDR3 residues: CASSIDGGRDTGELFF. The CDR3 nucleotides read TGTGCCAGCAGCATAGACGGCGGGAGGGACACCGGGGAGCTGTTTTTT.

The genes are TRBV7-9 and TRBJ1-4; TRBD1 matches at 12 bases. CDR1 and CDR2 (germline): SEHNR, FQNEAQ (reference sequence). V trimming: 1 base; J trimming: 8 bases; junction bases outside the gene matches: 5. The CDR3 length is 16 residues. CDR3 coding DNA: TGTGCCAGCAGCTTAGGGGACAGGGGGCTGAACGAAAAACTGTTTTTT. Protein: CASSLGDRGLNEKLFF.

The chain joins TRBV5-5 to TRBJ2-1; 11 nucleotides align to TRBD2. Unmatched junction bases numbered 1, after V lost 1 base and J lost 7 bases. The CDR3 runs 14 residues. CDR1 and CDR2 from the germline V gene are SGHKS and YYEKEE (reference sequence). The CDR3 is CASSLTSGRNEQFF. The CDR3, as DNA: TGTGCCAGCAGCTTGACTAGCGGGAGAAATGAGCAGTTCTTC.